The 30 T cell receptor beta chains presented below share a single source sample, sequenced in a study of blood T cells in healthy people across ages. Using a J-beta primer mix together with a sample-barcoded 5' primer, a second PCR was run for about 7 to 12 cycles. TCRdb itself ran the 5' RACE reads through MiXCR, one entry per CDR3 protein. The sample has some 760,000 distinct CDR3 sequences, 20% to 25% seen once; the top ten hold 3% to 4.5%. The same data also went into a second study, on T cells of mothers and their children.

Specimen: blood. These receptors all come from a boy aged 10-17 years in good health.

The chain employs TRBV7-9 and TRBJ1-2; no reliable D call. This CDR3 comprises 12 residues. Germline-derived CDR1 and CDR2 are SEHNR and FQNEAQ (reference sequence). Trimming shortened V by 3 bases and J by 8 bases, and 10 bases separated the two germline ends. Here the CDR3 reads CASSFYTSGYTF. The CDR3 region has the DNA TGTGCCAGCAGCTTCTACACAAGCGGCTACACCTTC.

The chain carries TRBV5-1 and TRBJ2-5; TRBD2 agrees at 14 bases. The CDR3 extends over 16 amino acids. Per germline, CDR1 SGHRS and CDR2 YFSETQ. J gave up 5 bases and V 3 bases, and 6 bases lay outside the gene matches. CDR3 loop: CASSSGTSGGGETQYF. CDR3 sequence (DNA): TGCGCCAGCAGCTCCGGGACTAGCGGGGGTGGTGAGACCCAGTACTTC.

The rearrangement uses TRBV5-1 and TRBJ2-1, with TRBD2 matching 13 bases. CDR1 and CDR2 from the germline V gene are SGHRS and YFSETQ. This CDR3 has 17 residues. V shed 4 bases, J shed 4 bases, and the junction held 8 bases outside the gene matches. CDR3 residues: CASSLRLAGGAYNEQFF. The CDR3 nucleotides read TGCGCCAGCAGCCTGAGACTAGCGGGGGGCGCTTACAATGAGCAGTTCTTC.

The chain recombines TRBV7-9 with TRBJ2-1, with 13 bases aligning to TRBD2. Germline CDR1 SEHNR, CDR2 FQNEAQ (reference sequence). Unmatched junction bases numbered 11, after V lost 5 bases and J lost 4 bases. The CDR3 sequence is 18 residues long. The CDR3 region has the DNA TGTGCCAGCAGCCTTAATCCCAGGACTAGCGGGAGTTACAATGAGCAGTTCTTC. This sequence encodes CASSLNPRTSGSYNEQFF. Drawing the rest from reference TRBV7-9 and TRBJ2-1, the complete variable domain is DTGVSQNPRHKITKRGQNVTFRCDPISEHNRLYWYRQTLGQGPEFLTYFQNEAQLEKSRLLSDRFSAERPKGSFSTLEIQRTEQGDSAMYLCASSLNPRTSGSYNEQFFGPGTRLTVL.

CDR3 residues: CASSAGQEYEQYF. DNA of the CDR3: TGTGCCAGCAGCGCCGGACAGGAATACGAGCAGTACTTC. J is TRBJ2-7 and V is TRBV9; 7 positions match TRBD1. The CDR3 loop spans 13 amino acids. Germline CDR1 is SGDLS and CDR2 is YYNGEE. The V segment lost 3 bases and the J segment 4 bases; nucleotides outside the gene matches: 4.

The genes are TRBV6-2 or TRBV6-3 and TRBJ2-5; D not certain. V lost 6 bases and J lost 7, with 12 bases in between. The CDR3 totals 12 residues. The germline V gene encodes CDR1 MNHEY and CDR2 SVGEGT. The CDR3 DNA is TGTGCCAGCAGCCATTCGTCGGTGACCCAGTACTTC. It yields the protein CASSHSSVTQYF.

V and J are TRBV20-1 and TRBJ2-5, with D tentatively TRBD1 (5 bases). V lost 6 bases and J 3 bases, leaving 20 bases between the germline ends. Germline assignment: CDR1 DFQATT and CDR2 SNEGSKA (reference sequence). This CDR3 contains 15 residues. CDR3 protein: CSATPLRVSEETQYF. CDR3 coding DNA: TGCAGTGCCACCCCACTCAGGGTTTCCGAAGAGACCCAGTACTTC.

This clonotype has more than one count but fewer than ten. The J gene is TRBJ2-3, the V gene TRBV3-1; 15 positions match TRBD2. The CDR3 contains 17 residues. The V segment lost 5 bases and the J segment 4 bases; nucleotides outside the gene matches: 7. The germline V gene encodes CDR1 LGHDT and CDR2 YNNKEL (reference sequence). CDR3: CASSLGGLAGGADTQYF. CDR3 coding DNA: TGTGCCAGCAGCTTAGGGGGACTAGCGGGGGGTGCAGATACGCAGTATTTT.

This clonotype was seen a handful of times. CDR3: CASSLDAGTGDPGELFF. CDR3 DNA: TGTGCCAGCAGCTTAGACGCTGGGACAGGGGACCCCGGGGAGCTGTTTTTT. This chain uses TRBV11-2 with TRBJ2-2, with 10 bases lining up with TRBD1. Germline CDR1 is SGHAT and CDR2 is FQNNGV. This CDR3 region has 17 residues. With V trimmed by 0 bases and J by 6 bases, 7 bases remained unmatched.

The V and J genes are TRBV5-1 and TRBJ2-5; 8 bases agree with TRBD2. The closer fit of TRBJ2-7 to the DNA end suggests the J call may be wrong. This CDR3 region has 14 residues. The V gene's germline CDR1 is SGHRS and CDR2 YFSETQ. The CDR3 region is CASSPQRESYEQYF. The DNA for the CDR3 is TGCGCCAGCAGCCCCCAGCGGGAGTCCTACGAGCAGTACTTC.

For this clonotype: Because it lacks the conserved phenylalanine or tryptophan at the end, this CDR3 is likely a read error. DNA of the CDR3: TGCAGCGGCATTAGCGCGCAAGAGACCCAGTACTTG. Translated: CSGISAQETQYL. This chain links TRBV20-1 with TRBJ2-5, with D tentatively TRBD2 (5 bases). The CDR3 totals 12 residues. Germline V lookup: CDR1 DFQATT, CDR2 SNEGSKA (reference sequence).

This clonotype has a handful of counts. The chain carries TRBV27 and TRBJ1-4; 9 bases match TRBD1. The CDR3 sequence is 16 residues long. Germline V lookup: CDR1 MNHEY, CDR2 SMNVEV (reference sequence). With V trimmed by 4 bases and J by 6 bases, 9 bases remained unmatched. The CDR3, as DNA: TGTGCCAGCAGTTGGGGCCCTTGGGACAGGGATGAAAAACTGTTTTTT. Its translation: CASSWGPWDRDEKLFF.

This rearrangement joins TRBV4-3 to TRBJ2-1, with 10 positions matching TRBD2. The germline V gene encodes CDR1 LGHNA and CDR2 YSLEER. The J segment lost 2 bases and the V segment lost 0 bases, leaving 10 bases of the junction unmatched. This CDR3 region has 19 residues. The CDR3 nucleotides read TGCGCCAGCAGCCAAGATCTGTTCCTAGCGGGAGAACCCTACAATGAGCAGTTCTTC. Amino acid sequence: CASSQDLFLAGEPYNEQFF.

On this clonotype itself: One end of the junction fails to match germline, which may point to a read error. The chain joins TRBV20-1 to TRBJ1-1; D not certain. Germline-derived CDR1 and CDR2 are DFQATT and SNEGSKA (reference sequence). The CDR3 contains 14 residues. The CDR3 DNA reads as TGCAGTGCCACCGGCCACCCTCCGGTGACTGAAGCTCTCTTT. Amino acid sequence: CSATGHPPVTEALF.

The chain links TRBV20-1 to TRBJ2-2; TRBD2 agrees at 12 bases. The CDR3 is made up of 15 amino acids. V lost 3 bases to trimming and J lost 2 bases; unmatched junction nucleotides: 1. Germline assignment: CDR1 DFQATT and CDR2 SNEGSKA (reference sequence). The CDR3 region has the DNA TGCAGTGCTAGGACTAGCGGGGGTAACACCGGGGAGCTGTTTTTT. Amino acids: CSARTSGGNTGELFF.

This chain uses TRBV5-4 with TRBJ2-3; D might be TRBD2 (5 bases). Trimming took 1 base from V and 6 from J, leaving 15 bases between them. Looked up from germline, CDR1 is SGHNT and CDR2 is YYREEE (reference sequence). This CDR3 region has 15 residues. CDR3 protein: CASSLYGSALDTQYF. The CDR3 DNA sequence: TGTGCCAGCAGCTTGTATGGTAGCGCCCTGGATACGCAGTATTTT.

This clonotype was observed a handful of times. The CDR3 coding sequence is TGTGCCAGCAGTCCACCCCGGGAGGAGGGGGTGGCCAAAAACATTCAGTACTTC. Amino acid sequence: CASSPPREEGVAKNIQYF. This chain links TRBV28 with TRBJ2-4; tentatively, D is TRBD2 (7 bases). Germline loops: CDR1 MDHEN, CDR2 SYDVKM. Trimming pared 5 bases from V and 1 base from J, leaving 21 bases between. The CDR3 covers 18 residues.

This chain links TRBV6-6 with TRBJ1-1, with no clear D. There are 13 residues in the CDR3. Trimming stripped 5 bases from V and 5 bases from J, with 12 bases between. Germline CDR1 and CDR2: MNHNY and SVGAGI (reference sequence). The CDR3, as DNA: TGTGCCAGCAGTCCTTCGGCTGCGACTGAAGCTTTCTTT. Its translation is CASSPSAATEAFF.

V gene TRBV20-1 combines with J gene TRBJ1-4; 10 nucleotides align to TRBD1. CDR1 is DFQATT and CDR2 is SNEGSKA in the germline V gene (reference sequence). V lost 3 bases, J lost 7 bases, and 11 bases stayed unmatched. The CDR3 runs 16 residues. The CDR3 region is CSARGTRQGAGEKLFF. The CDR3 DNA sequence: TGCAGTGCTAGGGGAACTAGACAGGGGGCGGGTGAAAAACTGTTTTTT.

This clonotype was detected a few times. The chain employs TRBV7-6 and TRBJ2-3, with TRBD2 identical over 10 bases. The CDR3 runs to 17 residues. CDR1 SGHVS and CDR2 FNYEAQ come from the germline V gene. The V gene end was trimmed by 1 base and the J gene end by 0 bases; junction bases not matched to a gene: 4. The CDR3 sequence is CASSLGSGGPSTDTQYF. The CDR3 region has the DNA TGTGCCAGCAGCTTAGGTAGCGGGGGGCCGAGCACAGATACGCAGTATTTT.

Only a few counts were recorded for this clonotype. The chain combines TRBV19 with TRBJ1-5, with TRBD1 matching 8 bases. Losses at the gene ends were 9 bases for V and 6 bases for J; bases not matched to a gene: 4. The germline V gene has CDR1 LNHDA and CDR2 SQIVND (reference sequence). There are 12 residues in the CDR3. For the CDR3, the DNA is TGTGCCAGCACCAGGGGGCTTCAGCCCCAGCATTTT. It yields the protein CASTRGLQPQHF.

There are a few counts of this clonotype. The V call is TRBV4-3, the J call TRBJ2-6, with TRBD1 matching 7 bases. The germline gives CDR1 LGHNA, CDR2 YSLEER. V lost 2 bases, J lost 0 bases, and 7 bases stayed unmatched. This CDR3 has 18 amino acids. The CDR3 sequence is CASSQPPGQFSGANVLTF. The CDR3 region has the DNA TGCGCCAGCAGCCAACCCCCGGGACAGTTCTCTGGGGCCAACGTCCTGACTTTC.

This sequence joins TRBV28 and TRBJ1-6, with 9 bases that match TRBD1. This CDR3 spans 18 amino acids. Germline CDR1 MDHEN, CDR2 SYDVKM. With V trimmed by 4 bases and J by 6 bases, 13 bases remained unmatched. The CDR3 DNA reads TGTGCCAGCAGTTCCGAGGGACAGGGCATCGGGTTTAATTCACCCCTCCACTTT. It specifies CASSSEGQGIGFNSPLHF.

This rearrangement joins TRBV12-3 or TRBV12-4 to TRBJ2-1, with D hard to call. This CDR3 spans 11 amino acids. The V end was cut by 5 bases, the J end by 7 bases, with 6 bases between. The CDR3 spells CASSRINEQFF. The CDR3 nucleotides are TGTGCCAGCAGTCGAATAAATGAGCAGTTCTTC.

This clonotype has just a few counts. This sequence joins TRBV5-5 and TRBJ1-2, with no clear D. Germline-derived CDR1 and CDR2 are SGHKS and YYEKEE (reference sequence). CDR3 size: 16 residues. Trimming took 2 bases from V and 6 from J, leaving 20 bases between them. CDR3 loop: CASSLDSYPWSDGYTF. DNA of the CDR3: TGTGCCAGCAGCTTAGATTCATACCCCTGGTCGGATGGCTACACCTTC.

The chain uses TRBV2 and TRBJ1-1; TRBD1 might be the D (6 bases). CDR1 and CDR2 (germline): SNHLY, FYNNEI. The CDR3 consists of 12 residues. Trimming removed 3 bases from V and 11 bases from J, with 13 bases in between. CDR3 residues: CASSDPGVGAFF. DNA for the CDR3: TGTGCCAGCAGTGATCCAGGGGTAGGGGCTTTCTTT. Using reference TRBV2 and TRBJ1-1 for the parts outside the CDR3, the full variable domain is EPEVTQTPSHQVTQMGQEVILRCVPISNHLYFYWYRQILGQKVEFLVSFYNNEISEKSEIFDDQFSVERPDGSNFTLKIRSTKLEDSAMYFCASSDPGVGAFFGQGTRLTVV.

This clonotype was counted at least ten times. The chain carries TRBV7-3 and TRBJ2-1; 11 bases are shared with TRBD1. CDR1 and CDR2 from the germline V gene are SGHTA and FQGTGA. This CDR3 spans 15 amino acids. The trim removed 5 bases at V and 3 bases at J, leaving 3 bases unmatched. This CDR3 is CASSPGTGGYNEQFF. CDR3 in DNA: TGTGCCAGCAGCCCCGGGACAGGGGGCTACAATGAGCAGTTCTTC.

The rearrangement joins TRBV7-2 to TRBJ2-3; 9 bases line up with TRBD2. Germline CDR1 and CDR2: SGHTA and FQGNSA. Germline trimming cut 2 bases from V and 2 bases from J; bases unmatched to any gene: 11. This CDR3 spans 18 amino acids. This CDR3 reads CASSLPRGAGGLTDTQYF. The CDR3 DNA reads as TGTGCCAGCAGCTTACCTAGGGGAGCGGGGGGACTCACAGATACGCAGTATTTT.

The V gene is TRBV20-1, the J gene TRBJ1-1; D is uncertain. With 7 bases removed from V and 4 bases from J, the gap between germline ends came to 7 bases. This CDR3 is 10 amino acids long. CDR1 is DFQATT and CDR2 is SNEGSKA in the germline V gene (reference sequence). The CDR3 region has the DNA TGCAGTGTTTACGGCACTGAAGCTTTCTTT. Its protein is CSVYGTEAFF.

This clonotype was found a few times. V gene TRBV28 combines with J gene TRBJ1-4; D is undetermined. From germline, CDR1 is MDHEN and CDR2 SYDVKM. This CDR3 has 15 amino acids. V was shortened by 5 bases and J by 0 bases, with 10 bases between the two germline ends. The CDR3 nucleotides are TGTGCCAGCAGTACTCAGAGTGCAACTAATGAAAAACTGTTTTTT. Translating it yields CASSTQSATNEKLFF. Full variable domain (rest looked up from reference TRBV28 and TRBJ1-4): DVKVTQSSRYLVKRTGEKVFLECVQDMDHENMFWYRQDPGLGLRLIYFSYDVKMKEKGDIPEGYSVSREKKERFSLILESASTNQTSMYLCASSTQSATNEKLFFGSGTQLSVL.